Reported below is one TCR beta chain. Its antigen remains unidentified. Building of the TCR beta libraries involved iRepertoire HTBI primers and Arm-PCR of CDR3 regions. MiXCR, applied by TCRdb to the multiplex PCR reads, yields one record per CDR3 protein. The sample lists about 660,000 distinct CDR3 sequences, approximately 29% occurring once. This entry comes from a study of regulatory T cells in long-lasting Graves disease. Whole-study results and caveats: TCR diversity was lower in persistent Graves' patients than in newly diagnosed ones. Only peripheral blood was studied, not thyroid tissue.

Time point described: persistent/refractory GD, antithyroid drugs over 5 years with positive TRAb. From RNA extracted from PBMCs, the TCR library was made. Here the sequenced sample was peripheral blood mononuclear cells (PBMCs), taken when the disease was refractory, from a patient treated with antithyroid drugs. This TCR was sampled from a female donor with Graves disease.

The DNA of the CDR3 is TGTGCCAGCAGCCTGCATCAGAGGGGGGCAATAGACTATGGCTACACCTTC. Its protein product is CASSLHQRGAIDYGYTF. V gene TRBV7-8 combines with J gene TRBJ1-2; a weak D match, TRBD1 (6 bases). Trimming cost V 5 bases and J 3 bases, with 22 bases left between them. Germline assignment: CDR1 SGHVS and CDR2 FQNEAQ. This CDR3 has 17 amino acids.